These T cell receptor beta chains were read from a single sample in a study of blood T cell dynamics during melanoma immunotherapy. Data came from immunoSEQ multiplex PCR; TCRdb stores just in-frame clones and leaves some out. The profile covers hundreds of clones, with about 89% appearing a single time and less than 9.5% taken by the ten largest. The source material was cell-free DNA from blood, sampled from a patient treated with checkpoint blockade. These receptor sequences come from a human donor with melanoma. The CDR3 runs from the conserved cysteine through the conserved F or W. A D gene is named only where the DNA matches it firmly. Where a row states a size, it is once, few, many or the class of an expanded clone; other rows omit it.

d_call clone_size v_call cdr3_aa
NA once TRBV15 CATSVPGKGARTYTEAFF
NA NA TRBV18 CASSPPARGGEQYF
TRBD2 NA TRBV2 CASRAPGTSGVYSTDTQYF
NA NA TRBV5-6 CASRRGGGGIGNQPQHF
NA NA TRBV27 CASSSTPANTGELFF
NA NA TRBV7-9 CASSNGIAAGELFF
NA NA TRBV4-3 CASSQEWLKGGTAFYYEQYF
TRBD2 NA TRBV25-1 CASSEYSAGALSKQYF
NA NA TRBV19 CASSIKGNTGELFF
NA NA TRBV7-9 CASSLVVQYNEQFF
TRBD1 NA TRBV4-1 CASSPGQGGTNQPQHF
NA NA TRBV7-9 CASSLGQVIYEQYF
NA once TRBV4-1 CASSQFFPLRIDEQYF